This T cell receptor beta chain appears in the sequencing data of a study of T-cell memory formation after mild COVID-19. Study information: Most TCR clusters belonged to a single donor.

This clonotype was counted a few times. The antigen is unknown. The study's findings and limits: Chiefly within CM and EM were the contracting CD4+ clones; CD8+ ones were within EMRA. A balance of CD4 and CD8 characterized clones contracting day 15 to 85, whereas later expanders leaned CD4+.

The TCR alpha and TCR beta cDNA libraries, bearing sample barcodes and UMIs, were generated by 5'RACE using constant-segment primers. TCRdb independently ran MiXCR on the 5' RACE reads; one entry per CDR3 protein. Among about 210,000 distinct CDR3 sequences listed, under 12% were seen once. This receptor was taken from a young man who had mild COVID-19 (a few samples of this study predate the infection). Cell type and time point are not known. Sequencing was done on a sample of PBMCs or a T cell subset sorted from them (not recorded which).

The CDR3 nucleotides are TGTGCCAGCAGCTTCTCCGGAGGCCGAGGAAACACCATATATTTT. Its translation is CASSFSGGRGNTIYF. V is TRBV7-2 and J is TRBJ1-3, with D unclear. V lost 3 bases and J 4 bases, leaving 13 bases between the germline ends. CDR3 size: 15 residues. Germline V lookup: CDR1 SGHTA, CDR2 FQGNSA.